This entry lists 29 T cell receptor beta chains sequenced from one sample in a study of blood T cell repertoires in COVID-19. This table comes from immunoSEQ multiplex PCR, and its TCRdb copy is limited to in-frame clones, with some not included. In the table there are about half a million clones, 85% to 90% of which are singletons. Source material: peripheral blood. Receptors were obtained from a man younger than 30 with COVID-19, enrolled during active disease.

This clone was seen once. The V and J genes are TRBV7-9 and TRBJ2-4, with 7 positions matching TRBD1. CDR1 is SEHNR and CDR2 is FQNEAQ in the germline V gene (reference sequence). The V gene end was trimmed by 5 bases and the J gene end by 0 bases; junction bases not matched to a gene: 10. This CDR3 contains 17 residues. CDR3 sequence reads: CASSPRDSKLAKNIQYF. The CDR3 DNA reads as TGTGCCAGCAGCCCCCGGGACAGTAAACTAGCCAAAAACATTCAGTACTTC.

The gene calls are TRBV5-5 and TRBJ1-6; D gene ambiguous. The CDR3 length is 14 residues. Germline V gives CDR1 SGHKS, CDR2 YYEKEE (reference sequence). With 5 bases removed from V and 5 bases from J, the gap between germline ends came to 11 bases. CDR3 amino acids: CASSLLLNNSPLHF. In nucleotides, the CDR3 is TGTGCCAGCAGTTTACTCCTGAATAATTCACCCCTCCACTTT.

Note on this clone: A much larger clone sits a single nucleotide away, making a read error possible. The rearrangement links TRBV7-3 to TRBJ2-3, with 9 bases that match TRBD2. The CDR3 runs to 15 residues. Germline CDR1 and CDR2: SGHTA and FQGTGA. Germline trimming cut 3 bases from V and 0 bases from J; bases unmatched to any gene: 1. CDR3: CASSFTSGSTDTQYF. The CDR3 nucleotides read TGTGCCAGCAGCTTCACTAGCGGGAGCACAGATACGCAGTATTTT.

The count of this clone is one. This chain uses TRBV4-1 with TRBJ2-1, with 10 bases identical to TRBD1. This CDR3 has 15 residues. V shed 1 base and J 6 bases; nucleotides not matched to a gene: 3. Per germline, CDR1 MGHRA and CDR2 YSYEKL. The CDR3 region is CASSQVGTGANEQFF. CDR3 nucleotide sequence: TGCGCCAGCAGCCAAGTAGGGACAGGGGCCAATGAGCAGTTCTTC.

CDR3 protein: CASSLFGGNYTF. CDR3 in DNA: TGTGCCAGCAGCTTATTCGGGGGGAACTACACCTTC. V and J are TRBV13 and TRBJ1-2, with D possibly TRBD1 on 5 matching bases. V dropped 2 bases and J dropped 10 bases, with 11 bases sitting between them. Germline V gene sequence: CDR1 PRHDT, CDR2 FYEKMQ (reference sequence). The length of the CDR3 is 12 residues.

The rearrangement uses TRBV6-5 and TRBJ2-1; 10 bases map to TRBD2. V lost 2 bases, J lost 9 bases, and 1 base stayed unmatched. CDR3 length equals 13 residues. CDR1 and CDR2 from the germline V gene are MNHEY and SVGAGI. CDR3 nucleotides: TGTGCCAGCAGTTACAGCGGGAGGGGTGAGCAGTTCTTC. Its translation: CASSYSGRGEQFF.

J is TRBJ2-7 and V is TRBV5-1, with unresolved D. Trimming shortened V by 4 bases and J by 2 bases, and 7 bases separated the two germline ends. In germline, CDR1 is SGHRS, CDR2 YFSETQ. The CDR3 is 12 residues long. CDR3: CASSLPAYEQYF. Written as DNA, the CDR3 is TGCGCCAGCAGCCTCCCAGCCTACGAGCAGTACTTC.

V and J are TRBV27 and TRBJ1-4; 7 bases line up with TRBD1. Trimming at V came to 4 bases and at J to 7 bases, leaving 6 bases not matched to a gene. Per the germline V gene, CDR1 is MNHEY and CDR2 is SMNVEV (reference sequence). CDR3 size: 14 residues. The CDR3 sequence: CASSWAGGSEKLFF. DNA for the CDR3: TGTGCCAGCAGTTGGGCAGGGGGTAGTGAAAAACTGTTTTTT.

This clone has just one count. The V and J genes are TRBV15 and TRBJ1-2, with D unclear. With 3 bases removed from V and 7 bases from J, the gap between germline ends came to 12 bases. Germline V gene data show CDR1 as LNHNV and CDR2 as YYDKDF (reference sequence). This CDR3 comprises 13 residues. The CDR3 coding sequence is TGTGCCACCAGCAGGGTCGGGGTAGGTGGCTACACCTTC. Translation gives CATSRVGVGGYTF.

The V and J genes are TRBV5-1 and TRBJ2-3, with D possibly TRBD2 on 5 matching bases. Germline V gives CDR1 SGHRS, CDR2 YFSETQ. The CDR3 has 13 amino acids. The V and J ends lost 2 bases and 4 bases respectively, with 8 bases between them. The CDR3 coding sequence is TGCGCCAGCAGCTTCGGACTCTCAGATACGCAGTATTTT. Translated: CASSFGLSDTQYF. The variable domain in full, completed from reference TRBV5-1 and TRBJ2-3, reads KAGVTQTPRYLIKTRGQQVTLSCSPISGHRSVSWYQQTPGQGLQFLFEYFSETQRNKGNFPGRFSGRQFSNSRSEMNVSTLELGDSALYLCASSFGLSDTQYFGPGTRLTVL.

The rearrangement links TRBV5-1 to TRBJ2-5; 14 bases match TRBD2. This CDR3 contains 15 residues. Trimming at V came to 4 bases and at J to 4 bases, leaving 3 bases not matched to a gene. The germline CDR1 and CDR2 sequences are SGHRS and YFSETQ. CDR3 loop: CASSPGLAGAETQYF. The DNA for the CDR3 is TGCGCCAGCAGCCCGGGACTAGCGGGAGCAGAGACCCAGTACTTC.

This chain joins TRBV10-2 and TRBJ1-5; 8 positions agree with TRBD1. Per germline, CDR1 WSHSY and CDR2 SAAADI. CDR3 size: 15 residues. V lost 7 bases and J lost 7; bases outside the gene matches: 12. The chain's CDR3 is CASTQGGQGWQPQHF. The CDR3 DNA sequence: TGCGCCAGCACTCAGGGTGGACAGGGTTGGCAGCCCCAGCATTTT.

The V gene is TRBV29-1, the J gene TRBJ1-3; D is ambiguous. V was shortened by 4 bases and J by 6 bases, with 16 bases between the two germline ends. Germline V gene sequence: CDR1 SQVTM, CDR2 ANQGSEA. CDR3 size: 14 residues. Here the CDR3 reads CSVARYSTENTIYF. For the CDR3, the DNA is TGCAGCGTTGCGAGGTACTCAACGGAAAACACCATATATTTT.

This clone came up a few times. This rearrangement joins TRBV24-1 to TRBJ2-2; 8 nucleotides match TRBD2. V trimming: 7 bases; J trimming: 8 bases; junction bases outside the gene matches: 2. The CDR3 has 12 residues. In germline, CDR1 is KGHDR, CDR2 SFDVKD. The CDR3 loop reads CATSREGGELFF. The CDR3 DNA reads TGTGCCACCAGCCGGGAGGGTGGGGAGCTGTTTTTT.

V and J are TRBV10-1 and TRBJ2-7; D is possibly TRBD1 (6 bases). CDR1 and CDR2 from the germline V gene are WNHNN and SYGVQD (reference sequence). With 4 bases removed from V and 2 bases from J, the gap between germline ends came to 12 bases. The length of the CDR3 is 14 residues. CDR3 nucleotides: TGCGCCAGCAGTGCCCGGGACACCACCTACGAGCAGTACTTC. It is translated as CASSARDTTYEQYF.

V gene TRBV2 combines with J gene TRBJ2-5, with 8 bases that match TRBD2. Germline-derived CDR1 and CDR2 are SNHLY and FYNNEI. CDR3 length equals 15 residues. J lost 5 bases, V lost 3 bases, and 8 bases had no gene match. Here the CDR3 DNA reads TGTGCCAGCAGTGAGTTCGGGGGGGCCTTGGAGACCCAGTACTTC. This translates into CASSEFGGALETQYF.

The CDR3 region is CASSMGRGYEQYF. The CDR3 coding sequence is TGTGCCAGTAGTATGGGTCGGGGCTACGAGCAGTACTTC. This chain joins TRBV19 and TRBJ2-7, with D tentatively TRBD2 (5 bases). The V gene lost 3 bases and the J gene lost 3 bases, with 9 bases spanning the gap. This CDR3 is 13 amino acids long. Germline CDR1 LNHDA, CDR2 SQIVND (reference sequence).

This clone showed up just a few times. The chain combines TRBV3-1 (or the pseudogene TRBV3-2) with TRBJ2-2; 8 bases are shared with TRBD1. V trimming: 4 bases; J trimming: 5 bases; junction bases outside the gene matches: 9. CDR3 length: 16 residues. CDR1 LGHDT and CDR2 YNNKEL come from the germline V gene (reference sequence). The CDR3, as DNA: TGTGCCAGCAGCCCAGCAGGGGGCTTAGGGACCGGGGAGCTGTTTTTT. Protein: CASSPAGGLGTGELFF.

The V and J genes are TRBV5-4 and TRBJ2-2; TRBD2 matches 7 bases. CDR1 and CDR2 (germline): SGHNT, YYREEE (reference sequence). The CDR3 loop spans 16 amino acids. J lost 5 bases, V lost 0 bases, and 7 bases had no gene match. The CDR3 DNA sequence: TGTGCCAGCAGCTTGGCCGACACCGGGAGGACCGGGGAGCTGTTTTTT. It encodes CASSLADTGRTGELFF.

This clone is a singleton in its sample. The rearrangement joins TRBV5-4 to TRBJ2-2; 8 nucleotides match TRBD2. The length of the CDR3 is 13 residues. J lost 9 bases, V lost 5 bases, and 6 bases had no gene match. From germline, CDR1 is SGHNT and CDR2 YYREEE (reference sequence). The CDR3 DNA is TGTGCCAGCAGGGGTAGCGGGGCCCGGGAGCTGTTTTTT. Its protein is CASRGSGARELFF. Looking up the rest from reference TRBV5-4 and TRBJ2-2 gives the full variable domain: ETGVTQSPTHLIKTRGQQVTLRCSSQSGHNTVSWYQQALGQGPQFIFQYYREEENGRGNFPPRFSGLQFPNYSSELNVNALELDDSALYLCASRGSGARELFFGEGSRLTVL.

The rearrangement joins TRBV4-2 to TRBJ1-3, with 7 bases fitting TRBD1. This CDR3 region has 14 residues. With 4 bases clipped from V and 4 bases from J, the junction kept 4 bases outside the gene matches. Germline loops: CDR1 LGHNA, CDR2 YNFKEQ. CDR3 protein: CASSRTGEGNTIYF. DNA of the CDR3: TGTGCCAGCAGCCGCACAGGGGAAGGAAACACCATATATTTT.

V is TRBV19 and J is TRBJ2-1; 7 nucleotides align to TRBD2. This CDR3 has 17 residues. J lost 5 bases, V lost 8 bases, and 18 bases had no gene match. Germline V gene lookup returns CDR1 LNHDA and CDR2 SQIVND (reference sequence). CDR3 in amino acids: CASRPQGAGKQNNEQFF. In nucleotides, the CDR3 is TGTGCCAGTCGTCCCCAAGGAGCGGGAAAACAAAACAATGAGCAGTTCTTC.

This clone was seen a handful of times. The CDR3 DNA is TGTGCCAGCAGCGTAGACAGGGAAGATGGGGGCTACACCTTC. Translation gives CASSVDREDGGYTF. V usage is TRBV9 and J usage is TRBJ1-2; D possibly corresponds to TRBD1 (6 bases). Trimming removed 0 bases from V and 8 bases from J, with 14 bases in between. CDR3 length equals 14 residues. Germline CDR1 is SGDLS and CDR2 is YYNGEE.

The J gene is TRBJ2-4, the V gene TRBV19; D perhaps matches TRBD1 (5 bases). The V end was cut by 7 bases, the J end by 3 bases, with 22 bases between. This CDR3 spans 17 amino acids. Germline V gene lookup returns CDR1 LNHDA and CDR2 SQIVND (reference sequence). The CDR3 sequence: CASTQTRDGEGKNIQYF. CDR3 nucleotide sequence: TGTGCCAGTACCCAGACCAGGGATGGTGAAGGCAAAAACATTCAGTACTTC.

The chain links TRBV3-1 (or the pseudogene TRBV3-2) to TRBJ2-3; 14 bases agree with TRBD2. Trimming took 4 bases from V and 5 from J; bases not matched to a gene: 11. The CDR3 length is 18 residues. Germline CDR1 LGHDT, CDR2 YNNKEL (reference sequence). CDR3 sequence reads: CASSRQTRLAGGQDTQYF. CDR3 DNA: TGTGCCAGCAGCCGCCAAACTAGACTAGCGGGGGGGCAAGATACGCAGTATTTT.

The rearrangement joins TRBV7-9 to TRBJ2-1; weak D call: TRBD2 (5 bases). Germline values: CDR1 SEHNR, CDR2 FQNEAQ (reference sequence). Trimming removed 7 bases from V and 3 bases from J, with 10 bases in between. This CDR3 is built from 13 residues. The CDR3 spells CASKRGLYNEQFF. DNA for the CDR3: TGTGCCAGCAAAAGAGGACTCTACAATGAGCAGTTCTTC.

CDR3 protein: CASSWGAQTIGETQYF. CDR3 nucleotide sequence: TGTGCCAGCAGCTGGGGAGCACAGACCATCGGAGAGACCCAGTACTTC. The chain recombines TRBV5-6 with TRBJ2-5, with a possible D match to TRBD2 (5 bases). The CDR3 is made up of 16 amino acids. In germline, CDR1 is SGHDT, CDR2 YYEEEE. The germline V and J ends were trimmed by 3 bases and 4 bases, with 19 bases remaining between them.

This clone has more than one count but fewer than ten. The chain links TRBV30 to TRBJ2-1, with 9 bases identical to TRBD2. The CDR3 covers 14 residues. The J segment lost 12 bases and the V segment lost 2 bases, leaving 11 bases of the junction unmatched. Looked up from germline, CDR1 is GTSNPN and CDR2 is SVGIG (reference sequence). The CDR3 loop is CAWSRLAGEEGQFF. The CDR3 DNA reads TGTGCCTGGAGTCGGTTAGCGGGAGAGGAGGGGCAGTTCTTC. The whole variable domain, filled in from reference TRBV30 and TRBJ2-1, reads SQTIHQWPATLVQPVGSPLSLECTVEGTSNPNLYWYRQAAGRGLQLLFYSVGIGQISSEVPQNLSASRPQDRQFILSSKKLLLSDSGFYLCAWSRLAGEEGQFFGPGTRLTVL.

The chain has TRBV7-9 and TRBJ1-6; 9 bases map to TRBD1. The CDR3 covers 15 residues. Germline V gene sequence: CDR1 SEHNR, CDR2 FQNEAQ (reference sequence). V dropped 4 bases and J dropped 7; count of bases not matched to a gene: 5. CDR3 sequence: CASSYRGQGNSPLHF. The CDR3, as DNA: TGTGCCAGCAGCTACCGGGGACAGGGAAATTCACCCCTCCACTTT.